This passage covers 13 T cell receptor beta chains from one sample sequenced in a study of cytomegalovirus exposure and HLA in healthy donors. Data came from immunoSEQ multiplex PCR; TCRdb stores just in-frame clones and leaves some out. The sample carries about 130,000 clones, approximately 92% recorded once. What was sequenced was PBMCs. Source of these receptors: a woman under 30 in good health and CMV-seropositive.

The chain combines TRBV27 with TRBJ1-1; TRBD1 might be the D (5 bases). From germline, CDR1 is MNHEY and CDR2 SMNVEV (reference sequence). The CDR3 totals 14 residues. V was pared by 7 bases and J by 3 bases, with 15 bases between. The CDR3 coding sequence is TGTGCCAGCACTTGGAGGGACGGCCACACTGAAGCTTTCTTT. The encoded protein is CASTWRDGHTEAFF.

V and J are TRBV5-1 and TRBJ2-3; 8 positions agree with TRBD2. The CDR3 covers 14 residues. Trimming removed 0 bases from V and 5 bases from J; junction bases left unmatched: 2. Germline V lookup: CDR1 SGHRS, CDR2 YFSETQ. CDR3 region: CASSLEAGVDTQYF. CDR3 bases: TGCGCCAGCAGCTTGGAAGCGGGGGTAGATACGCAGTATTTT.

This rearrangement joins TRBV15 to TRBJ2-7; weak D call: TRBD2 (5 bases). Germline CDR1 reads LNHNV; CDR2 reads YYDKDF (reference sequence). The CDR3 is 13 amino acids. V lost 1 base and J lost 4, with 8 bases in between. The CDR3 bases are TGTGCCACCAGCAGAGGGGGAGAATACGAGCAGTACTTC. Its protein product is CATSRGGEYEQYF.

The chain has TRBV7-6 and TRBJ2-3; a weak D match, TRBD2 (7 bases). The CDR3 has 14 residues. V shed 2 bases and J shed 6 bases, with 12 bases lying between them. CDR1 and CDR2 from the germline V gene are SGHVS and FNYEAQ. CDR3 bases: TGTGCCAGCAGCTTATATGGGGGGGCTGATACGCAGTATTTT. Translating it yields CASSLYGGADTQYF.

This chain uses TRBV5-1 with TRBJ2-2; maybe TRBD2 (5 bases). Germline values: CDR1 SGHRS, CDR2 YFSETQ. This CDR3 is 15 amino acids long. V was shortened by 0 bases and J by 5 bases, with 11 bases between the two germline ends. Here the CDR3 DNA reads TGCGCCAGCAGCTTGGCGGCGGGCGGGACCGGGGAGCTGTTTTTT. Protein sequence: CASSLAAGGTGELFF.

This clone was found once. The chain carries TRBV4-1 and TRBJ1-5, with TRBD1 matching 7 bases. Germline V gene sequence: CDR1 MGHRA, CDR2 YSYEKL. V lost 6 bases, J lost 4 bases, and 6 bases stayed unmatched. The length of the CDR3 is 14 residues. The CDR3 loop reads CASSAGTANQPQHF. The CDR3, as DNA: TGCGCCAGCAGTGCCGGGACAGCTAATCAGCCCCAGCATTTT.

This chain joins TRBV11-2 and TRBJ2-5; 8 nucleotides match TRBD2. With 7 bases clipped from V and 9 bases from J, the junction kept 13 bases outside the gene matches. CDR3 length equals 14 residues. Germline CDR1 SGHAT, CDR2 FQNNGV. CDR3 in amino acids: CASTQPGGSLAQYF. CDR3 DNA: TGTGCCAGCACCCAGCCGGGGGGGTCGCTTGCCCAGTACTTC.

This chain joins TRBV6-6 and TRBJ2-1; TRBD1 agrees at 7 bases. CDR1 is MNHNY and CDR2 is SVGAGI in the germline V gene (reference sequence). The CDR3 runs to 13 residues. V shed 4 bases and J 8 bases; nucleotides not matched to a gene: 5. The CDR3 DNA sequence: TGTGCCAGCAGTTTACACAGGGGCTATGAGCAGTTCTTC. Translating gives CASSLHRGYEQFF.

The chain combines TRBV9 with TRBJ2-5; 10 bases are a match to TRBD2. Germline V gene sequence: CDR1 SGDLS, CDR2 YYNGEE. V lost 1 base and J lost 4; bases outside the gene matches: 4. CDR3 length: 15 residues. DNA of the CDR3: TGTGCCAGCAGCGTACAAGCGGGGGGGCGAGAGACCCAGTACTTC. Encoded protein: CASSVQAGGRETQYF.

V usage is TRBV11-1 and J usage is TRBJ2-3; D might be TRBD1 (5 bases). Germline V gene sequence: CDR1 SGHAT, CDR2 FQDESV (reference sequence). This CDR3 has 12 residues. Deletions cut 8 bases from V and 6 bases from J, with 12 bases between. DNA for the CDR3: TGTGCCAGCCAAGCTTGGGGCGATACGCAGTATTTT. Translation gives CASQAWGDTQYF.

This clone was picked up a small number of times. The V call is TRBV9, the J call TRBJ2-1; D may be TRBD2 (5 bases). The V end was cut by 6 bases, the J end by 5 bases, with 18 bases between. The CDR3 is 15 residues long. From germline, CDR1 is SGDLS and CDR2 YYNGEE. CDR3 in amino acids: CASTEDSYRNNEQFF. The CDR3, as DNA: TGTGCCAGCACCGAGGACTCATATCGGAACAATGAGCAGTTCTTC.

J is TRBJ2-3 and V is TRBV7-9, with TRBD2 as a possible D gene (6 bases). The CDR3 is made up of 16 amino acids. The V end was cut by 5 bases, the J end by 4 bases, with 19 bases between. Germline values: CDR1 SEHNR, CDR2 FQNEAQ (reference sequence). The CDR3 coding sequence is TGTGCCAGCAGCCTAGAGGCGGGGCCTAGCGCAGATACGCAGTATTTT. As protein: CASSLEAGPSADTQYF.

The chain uses TRBV29-1 and TRBJ1-1; D might be TRBD1 (5 bases). From germline, CDR1 is SQVTM and CDR2 ANQGSEA. V dropped 3 bases and J dropped 1 base, with 9 bases sitting between them. This CDR3 is built from 13 residues. The CDR3 sequence: CSVEYRGNTEAFF. The CDR3 nucleotides read TGCAGCGTTGAGTATAGGGGGAACACTGAAGCTTTCTTT.